This T cell receptor beta chain appears in the sequencing data of a study of cytomegalovirus exposure and HLA in healthy donors. The wider study: Roughly 180 million T cells yielded about 120 million unique TCR beta sequences, as an earlier analysis found. General study results and limits: With further analysis later on, most CMV-associated TCR beta chains appeared HLA-restricted.

PCR used 60 Vbeta primers and 13 Jbeta primers. Repertoires were generated with immunoSEQ multiplex PCR, while TCRdb's copy carries only in-frame clones and drops some. The sample lists roughly 150,000 clones, around three quarters occurring once. The ends were cut back, 1 base at V and 3 bases at J, with 7 bases in the middle. Germline CDR1 and CDR2: MGHRA and YSYEKL. There are 13 residues in the CDR3. A note on this clone: The antigen is not known.

The chain is built from TRBV4-1 and TRBJ2-7, with D possibly TRBD2 on 5 matching bases. Sequencing used PBMCs. This receptor was obtained from a man aged 35-49 years in good health and CMV-seronegative. The CDR3 loop is CASSQGTDYEQYF. The CDR3 nucleotides are TGCGCCAGCAGCCAAGGGACTGACTACGAGCAGTACTTC.